This TCR beta chain came from a study of OX40 agonist ivuxolimab in advanced cancers. About the research overall: Three patients had partial responses: one hepatocellular carcinoma, two cutaneous melanoma.

Assay: immunoSEQ multiplex PCR; the TCRdb copy retains only in-frame clones and omits some. The sample lists 57,000 or so clones, approximately 85% occurring once. CDR1 is ENHRY and CDR2 is SYGVKD in the germline V gene. The CDR3 runs 12 residues. V was pared by 6 bases and J by 2 bases, with 7 bases between. The receptor was derived from an adult with an advanced solid tumor such as melanoma, head and neck, liver or kidney cancer. The chain couples TRBV10-3 to TRBJ1-1; D gene uncertain. The specimen comprised CD4+ or CD8+ T cells sorted from blood, sampled in a trial of the OX40 agonist ivuxolimab. The CDR3, as DNA: TGTGCCATCAGCTCGTCAAACACTGAAGCTTTCTTT. Translated: CAISSSNTEAFF.